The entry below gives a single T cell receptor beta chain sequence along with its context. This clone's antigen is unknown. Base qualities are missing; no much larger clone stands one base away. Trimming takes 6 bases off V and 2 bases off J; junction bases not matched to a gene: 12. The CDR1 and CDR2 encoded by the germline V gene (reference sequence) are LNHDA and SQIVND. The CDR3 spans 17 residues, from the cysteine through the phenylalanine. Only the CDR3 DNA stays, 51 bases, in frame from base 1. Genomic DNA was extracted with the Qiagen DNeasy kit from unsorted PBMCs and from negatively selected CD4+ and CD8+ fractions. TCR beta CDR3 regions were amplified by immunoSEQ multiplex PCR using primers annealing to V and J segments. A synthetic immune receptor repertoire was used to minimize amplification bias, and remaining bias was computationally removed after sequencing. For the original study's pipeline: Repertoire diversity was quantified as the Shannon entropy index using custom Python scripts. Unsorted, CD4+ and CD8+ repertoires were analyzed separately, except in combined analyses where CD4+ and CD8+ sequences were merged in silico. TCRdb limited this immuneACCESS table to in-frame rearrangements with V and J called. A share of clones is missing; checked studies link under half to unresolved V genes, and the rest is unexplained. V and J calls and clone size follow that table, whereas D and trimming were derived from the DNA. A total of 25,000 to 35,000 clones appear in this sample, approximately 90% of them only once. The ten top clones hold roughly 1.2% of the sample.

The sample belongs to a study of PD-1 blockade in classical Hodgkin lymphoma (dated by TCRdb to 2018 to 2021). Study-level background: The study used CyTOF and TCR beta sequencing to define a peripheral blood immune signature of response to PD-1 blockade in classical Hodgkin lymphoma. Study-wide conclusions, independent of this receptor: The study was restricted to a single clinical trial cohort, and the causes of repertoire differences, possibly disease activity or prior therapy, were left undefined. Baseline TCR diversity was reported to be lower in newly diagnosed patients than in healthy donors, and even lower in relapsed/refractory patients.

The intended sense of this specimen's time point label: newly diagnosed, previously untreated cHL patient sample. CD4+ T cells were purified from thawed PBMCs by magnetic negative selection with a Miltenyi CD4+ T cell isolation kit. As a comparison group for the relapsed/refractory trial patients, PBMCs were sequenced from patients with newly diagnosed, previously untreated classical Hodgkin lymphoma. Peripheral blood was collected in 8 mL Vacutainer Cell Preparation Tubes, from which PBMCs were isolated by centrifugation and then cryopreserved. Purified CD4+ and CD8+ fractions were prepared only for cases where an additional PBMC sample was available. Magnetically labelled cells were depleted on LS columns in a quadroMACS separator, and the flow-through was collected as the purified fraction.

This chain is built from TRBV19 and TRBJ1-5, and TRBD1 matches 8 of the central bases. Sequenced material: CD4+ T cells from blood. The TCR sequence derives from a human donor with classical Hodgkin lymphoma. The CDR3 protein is CASRTTGGQHGNQPQHF. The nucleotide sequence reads TGTGCCAGTAGAACAACAGGGGGGCAACACGGCAATCAGCCCCAGCATTTT.